This record concerns one T cell receptor beta chain sequence. The antigen remains unidentified. A single record per CDR3 protein comes from TCRdb applying MiXCR to the reads. The table lists approximately 770,000 distinct CDR3 sequences, 25% to 30% of them singletons. The V gene end was trimmed by 9 bases and the J gene end by 1 base; junction bases not matched to a gene: 7. The germline V gene has CDR1 MNHNS and CDR2 SASEGT. CDR3 length: 14 amino acids. The source of the sample is a study of T cell repertoires in cytomegalovirus infection. Study-level information: The authors used CMV epitopes that were HLA-C-restricted (recently identified) and HLA-B-restricted (well studied).

This TCR derives from a human donor in good health (CMV status not recorded). Some clones in this sample may be carry-over from other donors' samples. The chain employs TRBV6-1 and TRBJ1-1, with 8 nucleotides matching TRBD1. The input for sequencing was cultured CD8+ T cells from PBMCs, taken from culture after CMV antigen stimulation. Written as DNA, the CDR3 is TGTGCCAGTGCCTCAGGACAGGGGAACACTGAAGCTTTCTTT. Protein: CASASGQGNTEAFF.